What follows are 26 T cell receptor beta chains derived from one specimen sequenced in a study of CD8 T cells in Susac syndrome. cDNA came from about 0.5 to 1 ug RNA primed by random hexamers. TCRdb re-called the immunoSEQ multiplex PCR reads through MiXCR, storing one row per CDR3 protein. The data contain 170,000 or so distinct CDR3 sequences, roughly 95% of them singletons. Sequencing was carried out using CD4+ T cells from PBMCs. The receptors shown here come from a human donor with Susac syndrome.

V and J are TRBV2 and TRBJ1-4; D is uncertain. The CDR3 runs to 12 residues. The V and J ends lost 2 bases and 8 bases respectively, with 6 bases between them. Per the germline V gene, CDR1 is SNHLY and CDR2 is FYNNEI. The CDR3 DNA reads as TGTGCCAGCAGTGAATCTGGGGAAAAACTGTTTTTT. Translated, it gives CASSESGEKLFF.

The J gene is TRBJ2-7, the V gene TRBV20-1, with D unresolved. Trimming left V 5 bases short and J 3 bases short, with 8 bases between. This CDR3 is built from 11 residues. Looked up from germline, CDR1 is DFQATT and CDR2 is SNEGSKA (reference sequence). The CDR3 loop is CSAGPLYEQYV. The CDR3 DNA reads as TGCAGTGCTGGACCGCTCTACGAGCAGTACGTC.

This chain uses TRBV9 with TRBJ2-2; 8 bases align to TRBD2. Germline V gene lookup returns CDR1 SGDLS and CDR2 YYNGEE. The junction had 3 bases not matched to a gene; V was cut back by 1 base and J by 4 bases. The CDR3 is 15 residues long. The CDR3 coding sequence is TGTGCCAGCAGCGTAACTAGCGGCTCCACCGGGGAGCTGTTTTTT. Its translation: CASSVTSGSTGELFF.

In DNA, the CDR3 is TGTGCCAGCAGCGTGGGACAGGTAAGCGAGCAGTACTTC. Translation gives CASSVGQVSEQYF. This rearrangement joins TRBV9 to TRBJ2-7; 8 nucleotides match TRBD1. CDR3 length equals 13 residues. V trimming: 2 bases; J trimming: 6 bases; junction bases outside the gene matches: 4. CDR1 and CDR2 from the germline V gene are SGDLS and YYNGEE. Combining the CDR3 with reference TRBV9 and TRBJ2-7 gives the whole variable domain DSGVTQTPKHLITATGQRVTLRCSPRSGDLSVYWYQQSLDQGLQFLIQYYNGEERAKGNILERFSAQQFPDLHSELNLSSLELGDSALYFCASSVGQVSEQYFGPGTRLTVT.

CDR3 in DNA: TGTGCCTGGAGTGTTTTGGATACGCAGTATTTT. It translates to CAWSVLDTQYF. The V call is TRBV30, the J call TRBJ2-3; D ambiguous. This CDR3 comprises 11 residues. The germline CDR1 and CDR2 sequences are GTSNPN and SVGIG (reference sequence). V was clipped by 0 bases and J by 6 bases, with 4 bases between them.

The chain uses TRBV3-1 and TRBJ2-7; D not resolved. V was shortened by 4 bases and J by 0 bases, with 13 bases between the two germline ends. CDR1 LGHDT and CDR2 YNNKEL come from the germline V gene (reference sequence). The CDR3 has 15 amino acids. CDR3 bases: TGTGCCAGCAGCCTCACCAGTACTACCTCCTACGAGCAGTACTTC. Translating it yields CASSLTSTTSYEQYF.

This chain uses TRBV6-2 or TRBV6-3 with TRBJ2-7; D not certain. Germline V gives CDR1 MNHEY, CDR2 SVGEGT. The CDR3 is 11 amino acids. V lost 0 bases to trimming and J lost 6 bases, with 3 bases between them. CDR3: CASSYSGEQYF. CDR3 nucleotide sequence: TGTGCCAGCAGTTACTCCGGCGAGCAGTACTTC.

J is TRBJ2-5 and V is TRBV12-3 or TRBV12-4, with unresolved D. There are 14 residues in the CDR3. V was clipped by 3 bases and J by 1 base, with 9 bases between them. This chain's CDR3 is CASSFSLIQETQYF. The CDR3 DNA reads TGTGCCAGCAGTTTCTCGCTGATCCAAGAGACCCAGTACTTC.

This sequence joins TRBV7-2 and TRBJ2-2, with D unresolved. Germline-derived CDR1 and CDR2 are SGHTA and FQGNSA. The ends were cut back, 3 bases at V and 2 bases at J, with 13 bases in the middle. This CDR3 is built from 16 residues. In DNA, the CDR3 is TGTGCCAGCAGCTTCCAGTTGCCGATAAACACCGGGGAGCTGTTTTTT. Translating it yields CASSFQLPINTGELFF.

The CDR3 sequence is CASSLSGGRHEQFF. The CDR3 DNA reads TGTGCCAGCAGCTTGTCAGGGGGCCGTCATGAGCAGTTCTTC. The genes are TRBV7-9 and TRBJ2-1, with 8 bases identical to TRBD1. The ends lost 3 bases at V and 8 bases at J; junction bases unmatched: 6. This CDR3 region has 14 residues. Germline loops: CDR1 SEHNR, CDR2 FQNEAQ (reference sequence).

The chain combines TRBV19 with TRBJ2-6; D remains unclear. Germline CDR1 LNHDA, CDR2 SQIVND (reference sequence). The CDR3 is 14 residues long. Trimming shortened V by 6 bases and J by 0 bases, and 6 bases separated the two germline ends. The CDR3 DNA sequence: TGTGCCAGTAGGGACGGCTCTGGGGCCAACGTCCTGACTTTC. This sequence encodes CASRDGSGANVLTF.

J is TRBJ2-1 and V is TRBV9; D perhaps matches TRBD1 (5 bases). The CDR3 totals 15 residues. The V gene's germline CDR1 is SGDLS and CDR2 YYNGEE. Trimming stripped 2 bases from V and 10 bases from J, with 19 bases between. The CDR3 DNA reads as TGTGCCAGCAGCGTCCTCGCCACAGGCACCCCGGAGCAGTTCTTC. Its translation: CASSVLATGTPEQFF.

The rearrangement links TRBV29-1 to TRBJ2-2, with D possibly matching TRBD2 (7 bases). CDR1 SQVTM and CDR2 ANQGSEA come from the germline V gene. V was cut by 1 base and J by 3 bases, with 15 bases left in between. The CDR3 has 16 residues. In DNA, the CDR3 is TGCAGCGTTGAAGCAACGGGGGGCCTATACACCGGGGAGCTGTTTTTT. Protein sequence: CSVEATGGLYTGELFF.

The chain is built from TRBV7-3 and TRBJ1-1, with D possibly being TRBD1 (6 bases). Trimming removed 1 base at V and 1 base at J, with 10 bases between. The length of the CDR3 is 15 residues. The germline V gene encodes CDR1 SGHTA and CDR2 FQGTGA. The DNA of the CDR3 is TGTGCCAGCAGCTTAAATCTAGGGGGGAACACTGAAGCTTTCTTT. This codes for CASSLNLGGNTEAFF.

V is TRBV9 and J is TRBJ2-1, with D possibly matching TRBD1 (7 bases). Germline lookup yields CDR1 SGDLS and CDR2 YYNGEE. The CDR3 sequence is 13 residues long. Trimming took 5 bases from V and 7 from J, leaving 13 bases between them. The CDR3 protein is CASSQPGGNEQFF. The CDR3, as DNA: TGTGCCAGCAGTCAACCAGGGGGGAATGAGCAGTTCTTC. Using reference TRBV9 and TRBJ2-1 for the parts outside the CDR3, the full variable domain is DSGVTQTPKHLITATGQRVTLRCSPRSGDLSVYWYQQSLDQGLQFLIQYYNGEERAKGNILERFSAQQFPDLHSELNLSSLELGDSALYFCASSQPGGNEQFFGPGTRLTVL.

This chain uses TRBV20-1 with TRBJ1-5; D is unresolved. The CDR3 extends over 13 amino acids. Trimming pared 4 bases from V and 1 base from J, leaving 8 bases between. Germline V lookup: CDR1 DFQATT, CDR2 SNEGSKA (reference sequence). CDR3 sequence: CSATRLSNQPQHF. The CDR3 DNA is TGCAGTGCTACCAGACTCAGCAATCAGCCCCAGCATTTT.

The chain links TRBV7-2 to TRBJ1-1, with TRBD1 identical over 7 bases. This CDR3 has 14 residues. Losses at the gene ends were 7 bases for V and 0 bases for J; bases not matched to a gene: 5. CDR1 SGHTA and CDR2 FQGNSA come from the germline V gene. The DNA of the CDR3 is TGTGCCAGCACCGAGGGGGCGGTGAACACTGAAGCTTTCTTT. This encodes CASTEGAVNTEAFF.

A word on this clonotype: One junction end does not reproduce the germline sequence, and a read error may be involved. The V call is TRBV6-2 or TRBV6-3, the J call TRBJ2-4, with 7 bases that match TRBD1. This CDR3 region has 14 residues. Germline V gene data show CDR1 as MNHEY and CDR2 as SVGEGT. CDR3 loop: CASSHTGDRFNSSF. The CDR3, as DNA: TGTGCCAGCAGTCACACCGGGGACAGATTTAACAGTAGTTTC.

The DNA for the CDR3 is TGCAGTGCTCCTATAGCGGGGGGCCCATGGACCCAGTACTTC. Translated: CSAPIAGGPWTQYF. The chain couples TRBV20-1 to TRBJ2-5; TRBD2 agrees at 10 bases. This CDR3 is built from 14 residues. V lost 5 bases and J lost 7; bases outside the gene matches: 10. Germline V CDR1 and CDR2: DFQATT, SNEGSKA (reference sequence).

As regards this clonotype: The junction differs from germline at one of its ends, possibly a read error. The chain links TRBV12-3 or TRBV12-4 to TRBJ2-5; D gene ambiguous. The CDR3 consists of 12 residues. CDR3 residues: CASSLEGRKGNF. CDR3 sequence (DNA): TGTGCCAGCAGTTTAGAGGGCAGGAAAGGGAACTTC.

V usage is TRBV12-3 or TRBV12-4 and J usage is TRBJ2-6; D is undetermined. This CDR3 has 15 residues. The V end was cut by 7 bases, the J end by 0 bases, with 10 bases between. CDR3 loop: CASTMSASGANVLTF. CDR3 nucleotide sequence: TGTGCCAGCACCATGAGTGCCTCTGGGGCCAACGTCCTGACTTTC.

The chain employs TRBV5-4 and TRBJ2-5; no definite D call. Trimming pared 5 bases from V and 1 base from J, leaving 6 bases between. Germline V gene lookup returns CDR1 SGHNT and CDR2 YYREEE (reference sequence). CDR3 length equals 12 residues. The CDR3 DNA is TGTGCCAGCAGTTTGCCCCAAGAGACCCAGTACTTC. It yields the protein CASSLPQETQYF.

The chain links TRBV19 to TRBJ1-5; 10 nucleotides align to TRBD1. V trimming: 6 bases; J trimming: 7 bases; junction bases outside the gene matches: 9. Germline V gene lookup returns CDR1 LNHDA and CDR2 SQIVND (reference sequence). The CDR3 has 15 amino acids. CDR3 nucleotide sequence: TGTGCCAGTAGCGCATCGGGACAGGGGAAACAGCCCCAGCATTTT. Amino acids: CASSASGQGKQPQHF.

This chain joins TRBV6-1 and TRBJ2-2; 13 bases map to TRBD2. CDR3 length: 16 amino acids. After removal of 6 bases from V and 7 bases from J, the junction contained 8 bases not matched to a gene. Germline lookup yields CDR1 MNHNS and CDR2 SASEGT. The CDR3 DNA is TGTGCCAGCAGGCCAACTAGCGGGGGGGCAAGCGGGGAGCTGTTTTTT. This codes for CASRPTSGGASGELFF.

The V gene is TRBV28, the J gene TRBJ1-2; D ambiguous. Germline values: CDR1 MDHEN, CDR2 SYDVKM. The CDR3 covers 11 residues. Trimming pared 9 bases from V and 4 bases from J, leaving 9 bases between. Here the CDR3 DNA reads TGTGCCAGTTCCCAGGTCTATGGCTACACCTTC. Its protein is CASSQVYGYTF.

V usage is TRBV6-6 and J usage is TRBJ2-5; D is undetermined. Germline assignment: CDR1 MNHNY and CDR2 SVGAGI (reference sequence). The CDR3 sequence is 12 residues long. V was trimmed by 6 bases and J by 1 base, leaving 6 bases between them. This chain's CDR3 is CASRASQETQYF. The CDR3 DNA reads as TGTGCCAGCAGGGCTAGCCAAGAGACCCAGTACTTC.